This TCR beta chain was found in a study of blood T cell repertoires in COVID-19. Whole-study context: Donors in the United States, Italy and Spain gave samples during acute or convalescent COVID-19.

This clone was seen once. Methods used by the authors: By means of reference gene primer amplification, nucleated cell counts were estimated. Profiled with immunoSEQ multiplex PCR; TCRdb holds only in-frame clones, not every one. V, J and clone size were drawn from that table, and D and trimming were deduced from the DNA. Among 200,000 to 250,000 clones listed, roughly nine tenths were seen once. The germline CDR1 and CDR2 sequences are LNHDA and SQIVND (reference sequence). Trimming took 8 bases from V and 9 from J, leaving 11 bases between them. The CDR3 has 11 residues. The sample consisted of peripheral blood. The chain combines TRBV19 with TRBJ2-1; no clear D. The receptor's source is a man in his sixties with acute or convalescent COVID-19. The CDR3 DNA is TGTGCCAGTTATGGATCAGGTGAGCAGTTCTTC. It codes for CASYGSGEQFF. The whole variable domain, remainder taken from reference TRBV19 and TRBJ2-1, is DGGITQSPKYLFRKEGQNVTLSCEQNLNHDAMYWYRQDPGQGLRLIYYSQIVNDFQKGDIAEGYSVSREKKESFPLTVTSAQKNPTAFYLCASYGSGEQFFGPGTRLTVL.